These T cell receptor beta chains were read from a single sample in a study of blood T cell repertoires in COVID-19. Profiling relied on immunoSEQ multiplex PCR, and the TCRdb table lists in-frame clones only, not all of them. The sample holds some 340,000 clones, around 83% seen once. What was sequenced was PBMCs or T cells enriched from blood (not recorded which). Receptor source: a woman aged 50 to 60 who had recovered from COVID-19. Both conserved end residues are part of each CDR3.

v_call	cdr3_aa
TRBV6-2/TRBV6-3	CASSRDRGNSPLHF
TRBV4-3	CASSQTLQGRLTDTQYF
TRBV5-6	CASSLAGVGTEAFF
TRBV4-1	CASSHLAGASEQFF
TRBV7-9	CASSLGGQGNYGYTF
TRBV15	CATRRTGAVEQFF
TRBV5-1	CASSLRAGDSGANVLTF
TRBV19	CASTRQGVNTIYF
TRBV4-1	CASSQEGSGVNTEAFF
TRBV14	CASSLGLRYGYTF
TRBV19	CASSMSSGGVYEQYF
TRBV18	CASSSNLPLGALLEGYTF
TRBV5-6	CASRPGAGQGIYGYTF
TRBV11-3	CASSLSDSGYTF
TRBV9	CASSQGASTEAFF
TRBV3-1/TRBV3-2	CASSQGRATGELFF
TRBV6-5	CASSLGAPAFSIYF
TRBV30	CAWTHRDFYGYTF
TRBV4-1	CASSWDRLNSPLHF
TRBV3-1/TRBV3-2	CASSQDRNTGELFF
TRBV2	CASSEGLHSYNEQFF
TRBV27	CASSFSGQNYGYTF
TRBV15	CATSRGSSGGGSHTDTQYF
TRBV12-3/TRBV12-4	CASDKAGNTIYF
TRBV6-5	CASSYSILLSGEQYF
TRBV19	CASGRGRAFF